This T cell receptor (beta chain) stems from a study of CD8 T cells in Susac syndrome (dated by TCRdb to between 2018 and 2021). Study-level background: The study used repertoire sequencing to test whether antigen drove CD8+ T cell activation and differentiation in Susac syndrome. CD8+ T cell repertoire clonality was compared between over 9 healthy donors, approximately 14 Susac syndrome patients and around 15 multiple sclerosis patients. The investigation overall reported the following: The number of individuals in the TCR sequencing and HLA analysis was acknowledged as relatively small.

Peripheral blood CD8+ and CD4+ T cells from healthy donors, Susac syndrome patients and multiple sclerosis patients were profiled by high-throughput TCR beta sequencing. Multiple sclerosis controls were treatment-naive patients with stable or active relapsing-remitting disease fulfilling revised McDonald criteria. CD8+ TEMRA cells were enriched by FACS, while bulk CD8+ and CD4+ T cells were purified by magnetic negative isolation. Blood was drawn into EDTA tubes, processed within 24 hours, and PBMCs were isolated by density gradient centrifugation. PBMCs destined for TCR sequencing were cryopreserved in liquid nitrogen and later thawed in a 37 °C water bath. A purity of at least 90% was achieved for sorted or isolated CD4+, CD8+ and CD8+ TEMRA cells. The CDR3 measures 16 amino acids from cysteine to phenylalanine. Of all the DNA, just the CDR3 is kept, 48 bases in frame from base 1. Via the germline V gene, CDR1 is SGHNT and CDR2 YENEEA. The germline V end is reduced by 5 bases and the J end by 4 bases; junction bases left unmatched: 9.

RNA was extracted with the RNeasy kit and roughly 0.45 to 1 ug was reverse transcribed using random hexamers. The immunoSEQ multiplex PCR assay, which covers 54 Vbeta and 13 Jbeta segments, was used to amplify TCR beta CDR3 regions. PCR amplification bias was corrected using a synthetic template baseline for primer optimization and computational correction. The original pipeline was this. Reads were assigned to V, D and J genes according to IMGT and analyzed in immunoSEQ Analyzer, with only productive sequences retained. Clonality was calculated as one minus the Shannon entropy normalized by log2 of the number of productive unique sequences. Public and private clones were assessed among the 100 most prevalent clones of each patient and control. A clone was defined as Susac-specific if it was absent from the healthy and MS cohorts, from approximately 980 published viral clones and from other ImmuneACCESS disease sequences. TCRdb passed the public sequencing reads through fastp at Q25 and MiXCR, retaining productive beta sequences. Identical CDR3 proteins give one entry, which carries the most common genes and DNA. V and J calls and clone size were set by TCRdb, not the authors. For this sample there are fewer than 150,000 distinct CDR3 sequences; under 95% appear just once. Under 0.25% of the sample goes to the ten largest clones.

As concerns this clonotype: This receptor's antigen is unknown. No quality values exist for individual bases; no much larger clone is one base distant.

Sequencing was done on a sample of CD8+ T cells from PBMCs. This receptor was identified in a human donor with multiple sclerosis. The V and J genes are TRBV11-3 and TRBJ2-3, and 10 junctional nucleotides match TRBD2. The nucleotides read TGTGCCAGCAGCCCTCGAGCGGGAGGGCCGGCAGATACGCAGTATTTT. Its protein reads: CASSPRAGGPADTQYF.